This entry features one TCR beta chain sequence. This CDR3 has 13 residues. Germline-derived CDR1 and CDR2 are MNHEY and SMNVEV (reference sequence). The data stem from a study of monozygotic twins with inflammatory bowel disease. TCRdb re-analyzed the 5' RACE reads; it lists each CDR3 protein once, without DNA. Recorded for this sample: some 440,000 distinct CDR3 sequences. The genes are TRBV27 and TRBJ2-1; TCRdb gives TRBD1 as the D gene, but with no DNA this cannot be confirmed. This clonotype originated in a human donor with ulcerative colitis or Crohn's disease, or a healthy co-twin of an affected twin (not recorded which). The sample was blood. The CDR3 here is CASSLEGDNEQFF.